This entry lists 25 T cell receptor beta chains sequenced from one sample in a study of shared clonotypes between healthy human individuals. TCRdb's table, derived via immunoSEQ multiplex PCR, lists solely in-frame clones and lacks some. The table shows about 490,000 clones, with about 82% occurring only once. What was sequenced was PBMCs. The receptors stem from a woman in her thirties or forties in good health. Some clones in this sample may be carry-over from other donors' samples.

The V call is TRBV19, the J call TRBJ1-4; 7 bases line up with TRBD1. V gave up 11 bases and J gave up 0 bases; unmatched junction bases: 9. This CDR3 is 15 amino acids long. Looked up from germline, CDR1 is LNHDA and CDR2 is SQIVND (reference sequence). The CDR3 protein is CAVGQEHATNEKLFF. The DNA for the CDR3 is TGTGCCGTCGGACAGGAGCATGCAACTAATGAAAAACTGTTTTTT.

As concerns this clone: The same CDR3 is also encoded by other DNA sequences in this sample. The V and J genes are TRBV19 and TRBJ2-2; D ambiguous. Trimming removed 1 base at V and 1 base at J, with 1 base between. CDR1 is LNHDA and CDR2 is SQIVND in the germline V gene (reference sequence). This CDR3 contains 13 residues. CDR3 amino acids: CASSIGNTGELFF. DNA of the CDR3: TGTGCCAGTAGTATAGGGAACACCGGGGAGCTGTTTTTT.

The V gene is TRBV30, the J gene TRBJ1-6; D remains ambiguous. This CDR3 has 13 residues. The germline V gene has CDR1 GTSNPN and CDR2 SVGIG (reference sequence). Trimming removed 3 bases from V and 5 bases from J, with 8 bases in between. DNA of the CDR3: TGTGCCTGGAGACCGGGAAATAATTCACCCCTCCACTTT. This codes for CAWRPGNNSPLHF.

This rearrangement joins TRBV2 to TRBJ2-7; 9 bases align to TRBD2. Trimming took 1 base from V and 4 from J; bases not matched to a gene: 5. The CDR3 runs 15 residues. Germline values: CDR1 SNHLY, CDR2 FYNNEI. The CDR3 nucleotides read TGTGCCAGCAGTGAAGAGGGGACTAGCATATACGAGCAGTACTTC. Protein: CASSEEGTSIYEQYF.

CDR3 sequence reads: CASAGRESQPQHF. CDR3 DNA sequence: TGTGCCAGCGCGGGCCGCGAGAGTCAGCCCCAGCATTTT. This sequence joins TRBV2 and TRBJ1-5; D gene uncertain. The CDR3 is 13 amino acids. CDR1 and CDR2 (germline): SNHLY, FYNNEI. V lost 8 bases, J lost 6 bases, and 14 bases lay in between.

The chain employs TRBV27 and TRBJ2-1; 13 bases line up with TRBD2. V was clipped by 3 bases and J by 9 bases; unmatched bases: 23. This CDR3 spans 21 amino acids. Germline V lookup: CDR1 MNHEY, CDR2 SMNVEV (reference sequence). CDR3 nucleotides: TGTGCCAGCAGTTTGCCACCCCCCTCTTCCTTACTAGCGGGAGGGCGGGGTGAGCAGTTCTTC. Protein sequence: CASSLPPPSSLLAGGRGEQFF.

This clone turned up a few times. This chain joins TRBV7-9 and TRBJ2-3, with TRBD2 identical over 8 bases. Trimming took 4 bases from V and 4 from J; bases not matched to a gene: 4. Germline assignment: CDR1 SEHNR and CDR2 FQNEAQ (reference sequence). There are 14 residues in the CDR3. CDR3 residues: CASSSGLASDTQYF. The CDR3 DNA is TGTGCCAGCAGCTCCGGACTAGCCTCAGATACGCAGTATTTT.

This clone was counted once. The CDR3 loop is CASSLGTSGRALNADTQYF. The CDR3 coding sequence is TGCGCCAGCAGCTTAGGAACTAGCGGGAGGGCCTTGAACGCAGATACGCAGTATTTT. The rearrangement joins TRBV5-1 to TRBJ2-3, with 13 nucleotides matching TRBD2. V lost 2 bases, J lost 4 bases, and 13 bases stayed unmatched. The CDR3 is 19 residues long. Germline V gene data show CDR1 as SGHRS and CDR2 as YFSETQ.

To note about this clone: Distinct nucleotide sequences in the sample also encode this CDR3. The chain joins TRBV4-3 to TRBJ2-1, with 14 bases aligning to TRBD2. V dropped 3 bases and J dropped 7; count of bases not matched to a gene: 2. This CDR3 region has 15 residues. Germline values: CDR1 LGHNA, CDR2 YSLEER. CDR3 sequence (DNA): TGCGCCAGCAGCCAGGGACTAGCGGGAGTAAATGAGCAGTTCTTC. Residues: CASSQGLAGVNEQFF.

The chain uses TRBV20-1 and TRBJ2-3; D is possibly TRBD1 or TRBD2 (5 bases each). Germline V gene lookup returns CDR1 DFQATT and CDR2 SNEGSKA (reference sequence). This CDR3 spans 11 amino acids. V was clipped by 6 bases and J by 6 bases, with 10 bases between them. CDR3 nucleotides: TGCAGTGCGGGGACCACCGATACGCAGTATTTT. This codes for CSAGTTDTQYF.

This chain links TRBV5-1 with TRBJ2-7; the D is unclear. V lost 4 bases, J lost 7 bases, and 18 bases lay in between. This CDR3 contains 14 residues. Germline CDR1 and CDR2: SGHRS and YFSETQ. The CDR3 bases are TGCGCCAGCAGCCCCGAACCTACGAAATCTGAGCAGTACTTC. This translates into CASSPEPTKSEQYF.

The chain uses TRBV11-3 and TRBJ1-2; D uncertain. Germline-derived CDR1 and CDR2 are SGHNT and YENEEA. The CDR3 consists of 15 residues. V shed 5 bases and J shed 8 bases, with 21 bases lying between them. DNA of the CDR3: TGTGCCAGCAGCCCCCGTTCCCAAAAGGCTAGGGGCTACACCTTC. Encoded protein: CASSPRSQKARGYTF.

This chain joins TRBV7-9 and TRBJ2-2; 10 bases agree with TRBD1. CDR1 SEHNR and CDR2 FQNEAQ come from the germline V gene (reference sequence). The CDR3 is made up of 17 amino acids. J was trimmed by 5 bases and V by 5 bases; bases with no gene match: 11. The CDR3 DNA reads TGTGCCAGCAGCCCAATACCACCGGGACAGGGGACCGGGGAGCTGTTTTTT. It is translated as CASSPIPPGQGTGELFF.

The chain employs TRBV28 and TRBJ1-6; tentatively, D is TRBD1 (5 bases). CDR3 length: 16 residues. The germline V gene has CDR1 MDHEN and CDR2 SYDVKM. V lost 5 bases, J lost 0 bases, and 11 bases lay in between. The CDR3 protein is CASSQLDSSYNSPLHF. CDR3 sequence (DNA): TGTGCCAGCAGTCAGCTCGACAGCTCCTATAATTCACCCCTCCACTTT.

The rearrangement joins TRBV25-1 to TRBJ2-3; D not certain. The CDR3 runs 13 residues. With 6 bases removed from V and 0 bases from J, the gap between germline ends came to 7 bases. The germline CDR1 and CDR2 sequences are MGHDK and SYGVNS. The CDR3 protein is CASRLASTDTQYF. The CDR3, as DNA: TGTGCCAGCAGGTTGGCGAGCACAGATACGCAGTATTTT.

J is TRBJ2-7 and V is TRBV7-6; TRBD2 matches 9 bases. This CDR3 region has 16 residues. Germline V gives CDR1 SGHVS, CDR2 FNYEAQ. The J segment lost 4 bases and the V segment lost 0 bases, leaving 7 bases of the junction unmatched. The CDR3 loop is CASSLARGGSKYEQYF. Written as DNA, the CDR3 is TGTGCCAGCAGCTTAGCGCGGGGGGGTTCTAAGTACGAGCAGTACTTC.

With respect to this clone: Relative to the germline gene, one junction end is altered; a read error may explain this. The same CDR3 is also encoded by other DNA sequences in this sample. The chain has TRBV9 and TRBJ1-3; no firm D call. CDR3 length equals 15 residues. Germline assignment: CDR1 SGDLS and CDR2 YYNGEE. The CDR3 region has the DNA TGTGCCAGCAGCCCCAGCGGAATCTCTGGAAACACCATATACTTT. Translation gives CASSPSGISGNTIYF.

V gene TRBV5-6 combines with J gene TRBJ1-1; possible D gene TRBD1, 6 bases. CDR1 and CDR2 (germline): SGHDT, YYEEEE. This CDR3 region has 16 residues. V lost 1 base and J lost 3, with 16 bases in between. CDR3 DNA sequence: TGTGCCAGCAGCTTGAGGAGGACAGCCTGGGACACTGAAGCTTTCTTT. It is translated as CASSLRRTAWDTEAFF.

V and J are TRBV6-1 and TRBJ1-1, with 8 bases aligning to TRBD1. The CDR3 loop spans 14 amino acids. V trimming: 4 bases; J trimming: 7 bases; junction bases outside the gene matches: 8. CDR1 is MNHNS and CDR2 is SASEGT in the germline V gene. The CDR3 region is CASSVTGVYGEAFF. DNA for the CDR3: TGTGCCAGCAGTGTGACAGGGGTTTACGGTGAAGCTTTCTTT.

This sequence joins TRBV29-1 and TRBJ1-1, with TRBD1 as a possible D gene (6 bases). The CDR3 runs to 16 residues. Germline V gene data show CDR1 as SQVTM and CDR2 as ANQGSEA. V was cut by 1 base and J by 0 bases, with 15 bases left in between. The CDR3 DNA is TGCAGCGTTGAAGCATACAGGGTAGGGGTGAACACTGAAGCTTTCTTT. Translated: CSVEAYRVGVNTEAFF.

The chain is built from TRBV11-2 and TRBJ1-1; tentatively, D is TRBD1 (5 bases). Germline V gene data show CDR1 as SGHAT and CDR2 as FQNNGV. The germline V and J ends were trimmed by 2 bases and 3 bases, with 10 bases remaining between them. The CDR3 extends over 14 amino acids. The CDR3 here is CASSLLQGYTEAFF. DNA for the CDR3: TGTGCCAGCAGCTTACTCCAGGGTTACACTGAAGCTTTCTTT.

The chain is built from TRBV28 and TRBJ1-6; weak D call: TRBD1 (5 bases). V was pared by 3 bases and J by 8 bases, with 14 bases between. In germline, CDR1 is MDHEN, CDR2 SYDVKM. CDR3 length equals 15 residues. This CDR3 is CASSFEGVDDSPLHF. Here the CDR3 DNA reads TGTGCCAGCAGTTTTGAAGGGGTCGACGATTCACCCCTCCACTTT.

The genes are TRBV11-2 and TRBJ2-7; 10 nucleotides match TRBD2. Germline-derived CDR1 and CDR2 are SGHAT and FQNNGV. With 5 bases clipped from V and 1 base from J, the junction kept 5 bases outside the gene matches. The CDR3 length is 15 residues. DNA of the CDR3: TGTGCCAGCAGCCCTGGACTAGCGGATTCCTACGAGCAGTACTTC. It codes for CASSPGLADSYEQYF.

This chain's CDR3 is CSVGGLAATDTQYF. The CDR3 bases are TGCAGCGTTGGGGGACTAGCGGCGACAGATACGCAGTATTTT. The chain has TRBV29-1 and TRBJ2-3; the match to TRBD2 covers 11 bases. CDR1 is SQVTM and CDR2 is ANQGSEA in the germline V gene. The J segment lost 3 bases and the V segment lost 4 bases, leaving 3 bases of the junction unmatched. The CDR3 covers 14 residues.

Note on this clone: A far larger clone differs by one base, so this is likely a read error. The same CDR3 can be traced to other DNA sequences in this sample. This rearrangement joins TRBV7-9 to TRBJ1-2; D is possibly TRBD1 (5 bases). The germline V gene has CDR1 SEHNR and CDR2 FQNEAQ (reference sequence). The CDR3 has 12 residues. The CDR3 region is CASSLGGFWAHF. CDR3 DNA sequence: TGTGCCAGCAGCTTAGGGGGGTTTTGGGCCCACTTC.